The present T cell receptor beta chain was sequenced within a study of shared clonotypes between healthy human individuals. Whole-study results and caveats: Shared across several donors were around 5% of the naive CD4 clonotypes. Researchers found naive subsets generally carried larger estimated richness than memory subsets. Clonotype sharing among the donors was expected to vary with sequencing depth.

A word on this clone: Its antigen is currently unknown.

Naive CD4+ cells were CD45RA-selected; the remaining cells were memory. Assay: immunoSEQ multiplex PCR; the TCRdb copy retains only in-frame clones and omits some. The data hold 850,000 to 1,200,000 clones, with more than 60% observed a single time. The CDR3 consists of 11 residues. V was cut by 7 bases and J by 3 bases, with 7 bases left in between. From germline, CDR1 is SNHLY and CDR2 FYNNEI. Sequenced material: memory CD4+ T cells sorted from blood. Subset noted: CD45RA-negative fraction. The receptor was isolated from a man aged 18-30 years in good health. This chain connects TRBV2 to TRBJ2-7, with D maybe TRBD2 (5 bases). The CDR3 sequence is CASKRSYEQYF. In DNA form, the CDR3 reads TGTGCCAGCAAGCGGAGCTACGAGCAGTACTTC.